These T cell receptor beta chains were read from a single sample in a study of T-cell memory formation after mild COVID-19. A single record per CDR3 protein comes from TCRdb applying MiXCR to the 5' RACE reads. The data show nearly 350,000 distinct CDR3 sequences, 10% to 15% seen once. The sample comprised PBMCs or a T cell subset sorted from them (not recorded which). These receptors were obtained from a man younger than 30 who had mild COVID-19 (a few samples of this study predate the infection). Cell type and time point are not known. Both conserved end residues are part of each CDR3. A D gene is named only where the DNA matches it firmly.

j_call d_call v_call cdr3_aa
TRBJ2-2 NA TRBV5-1 CASRRDLNTGELFF
TRBJ2-5 TRBD1 TRBV10-2 CASGRTGGRIETQYF
TRBJ2-7 TRBD1 TRBV6-5 CASSPAGTGVHEQYF
TRBJ2-6 NA TRBV9 CASSVERGSNSGANVLTF
TRBJ1-2 NA TRBV12-3/TRBV12-4 CASSPRGAWGYTF
TRBJ1-6 NA TRBV28 CASSLTRHSPLHF
TRBJ1-5 TRBD1 TRBV5-1 CASSSTGGSPQHF
TRBJ2-3 TRBD2 TRBV6-2/TRBV6-3 CASSPLSGGAGDTQYF
TRBJ2-1 NA TRBV6-6 CASSYTALLDEQFF
TRBJ2-5 NA TRBV7-9 CASSNPVRETQYF
TRBJ2-2 NA TRBV19 CASSIRFGGELFF
TRBJ2-1 NA TRBV24-1 CATSGPGRRFYNEQLF
TRBJ1-5 NA TRBV6-1 CASSEWRLSNQPQHF
TRBJ2-5 NA TRBV2 CASRGTTLGTQYF
TRBJ2-7 TRBD1 TRBV7-2 CASSSDRFYSYEQYF
TRBJ2-7 NA TRBV18 CASSPEVGAPYEQYF
TRBJ1-5 NA TRBV7-2 CASSLVSGGNQPQHF
TRBJ2-7 NA TRBV7-8 CASSTEEYYEQYF
TRBJ2-1 NA TRBV5-6 CASKWGDNEQFF
TRBJ1-1 TRBD1 TRBV18 CASSPWDSETEAFF
TRBJ2-5 NA TRBV15 CATSVDSTETQYF
TRBJ2-1 NA TRBV3-1 CASSHPSGVGYNEQFF
TRBJ1-1 NA TRBV7-9 CASSSPTLNTEAFF